This is a list of T cell receptor beta chains from one sample in a study of vaccination effects on CD4 cells after COVID-19. These receptors lack a known antigen. Clones were read by immunoSEQ multiplex PCR, and TCRdb kept only the in-frame ones, dropping some. The sample comprises fewer than 80,000 clones, just under 75% of which are singletons, and about 1.6% rests with the top ten. The sample consisted of CD4+ T cells from PBMCs cultured with HCoV-229E spike peptides, taken after COVID-19 vaccination. These receptors were collected from a human donor who received a COVID-19 vaccine. Both conserved end residues are part of each CDR3.

>TRBJ2-5|TRBV6-2/TRBV6-3
CASSQLAGVQETQYF
>TRBJ1-2|TRBV6-5
CASIMTALYGYTF
>TRBJ2-1|TRBV24-1
CATSDSSGGNSYNEQFF
>TRBJ1-2|TRBV5-1
CASSLGQGANYGYTF
>TRBJ1-6|TRBV2
CASSQGTPSHF
>TRBJ2-1|TRBV5-4
CATNDWYFYNEQFF
>TRBJ2-3|TRBV28
CATQETGTEEYF
>TRBJ2-5|TRBV5-1
CASSYTAGTGEETQYF
>TRBJ2-1|TRBV3-1/TRBV3-2
CASSLTKGGYNEQFF
>TRBJ2-1|TRBV5-1
CASILGPAETEQFF
>TRBJ1-2|TRBV30
CAYFGSGARSGYTF
>TRBJ1-2|TRBV9
CASSTTRDRGNYGYTF
>TRBJ2-5|TRBV5-6
CASSLDLAGAVYF
>TRBJ1-2|TRBV19
CASSTPGQLYGYTF
>TRBJ2-1|TRBV6-4
CASSEGGAGRNEQFF
>TRBJ1-1|TRBV19
CASSIGDSREAFF
>TRBJ2-3|TRBV7-2
CASSLGGLATDTQYF
>TRBJ2-2|TRBV2
CASKANTGELFF
>TRBJ2-6|TRBV5-1
CASSLVGGPGANVLTF
>TRBJ1-4|TRBV18
CASSPVTGGTEKLFF
>TRBJ1-3|TRBV7-9
CASSSDRFGPTGNTIYF
>TRBJ2-2|TRBV30
CAWSGVVTGELFF
>TRBJ1-4|TRBV7-2
CASSLEGITDEKLFF
>TRBJ2-2|TRBV2
CASYRDKNTGELFF
>TRBJ1-6|TRBV7-2
CASSSNYKNSPLHF
>TRBJ1-3|TRBV18
CASSPQQGTGNTIYF
>TRBJ1-6|TRBV19
CASSKRDGYNSPLHF
>TRBJ2-2|TRBV24-1
CATGQYTGELFF
>TRBJ2-3|TRBV6-5
CASTLQGATDTQYF
>TRBJ1-1|TRBV6-1
CASSERQGAEAFF
>TRBJ2-1|TRBV19
CASSSRQGGTYNEQFF
>TRBJ2-5|TRBV5-1
CASSLAVGGQETQYF
>TRBJ1-3|TRBV7-2
CASSLRGQGRTGNTIYF
>TRBJ1-2|TRBV9
CASSAGTGGSYGYTF
>TRBJ2-5|TRBV5-4
CASSKGGLAGQETQYF
>TRBJ2-5|TRBV5-1
CASSLGQVQETQYF
>TRBJ1-1|TRBV6-5
CASSYSAGKAEAFF
>TRBJ2-3|TRBV6-5
CASGRAGTRTDTQYF
>TRBJ2-2|TRBV7-2
CASSLFDRDTGELFF
>TRBJ1-4|TRBV4-1
CASSHETHLEKLFF
>TRBJ2-5|TRBV5-1
CASSLALGEETQYF
>TRBJ1-4|TRBV7-8
CASSLQATNEKLFF
>TRBJ2-1|TRBV7-2
CASSLEKNNEQFF
>TRBJ1-3|TRBV10-1
CASSGPPLNTIYF
>TRBJ1-1|TRBV19
CASRILGSGAEAFF
>TRBJ2-2|TRBV5-6
CASSYIAERTGELFF
>TRBJ2-2|TRBV6-6
CASSYDPGGETGELFF
>TRBJ2-2|TRBV27
CASSVQDSANTGELFF
>TRBJ2-3|TRBV10-2
CASSFLRTSGGDRDTQYF
>TRBJ1-5|TRBV7-9
CASSGNGEPQHF
>TRBJ1-5|TRBV6-5
CASIPGLGHNQPQHF
>TRBJ1-2|TRBV28
CASSSPDRIGYTF
>TRBJ2-2|TRBV7-6
CASSLMSGYTNTGELFF
>TRBJ2-3|TRBV19
CASSPGGTDTQYF